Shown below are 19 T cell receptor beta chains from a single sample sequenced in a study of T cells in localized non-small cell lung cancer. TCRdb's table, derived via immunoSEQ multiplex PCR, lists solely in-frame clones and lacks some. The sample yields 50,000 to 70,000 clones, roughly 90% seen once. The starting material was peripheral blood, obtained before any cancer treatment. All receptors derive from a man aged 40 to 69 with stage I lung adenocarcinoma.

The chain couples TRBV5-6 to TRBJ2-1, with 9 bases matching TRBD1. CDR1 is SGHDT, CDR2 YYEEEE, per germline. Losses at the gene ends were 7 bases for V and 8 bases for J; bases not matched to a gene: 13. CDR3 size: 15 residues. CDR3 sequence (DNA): TGTGCCAGCCTCGCTGACGGGACAGGGAGGGATGAGCAGTTCTTC. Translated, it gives CASLADGTGRDEQFF.

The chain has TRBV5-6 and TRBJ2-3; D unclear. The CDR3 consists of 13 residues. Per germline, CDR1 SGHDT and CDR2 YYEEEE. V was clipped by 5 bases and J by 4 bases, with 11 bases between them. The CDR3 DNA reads TGTGCCAGCAGTCTGGCCGGAGCAGATACGCAGTATTTT. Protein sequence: CASSLAGADTQYF.

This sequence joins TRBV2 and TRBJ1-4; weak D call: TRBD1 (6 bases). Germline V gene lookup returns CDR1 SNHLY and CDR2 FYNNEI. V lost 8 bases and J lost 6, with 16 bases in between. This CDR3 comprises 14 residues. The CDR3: CASEVGGAHEKLFF. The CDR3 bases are TGTGCCAGCGAGGTAGGGGGGGCACATGAAAAACTGTTTTTT.

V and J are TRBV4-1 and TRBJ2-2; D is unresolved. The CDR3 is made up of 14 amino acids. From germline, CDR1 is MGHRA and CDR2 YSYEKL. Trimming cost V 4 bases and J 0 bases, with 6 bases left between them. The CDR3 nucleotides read TGCGCCAGCAGCCTGACACCGAACACCGGGGAGCTGTTTTTT. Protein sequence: CASSLTPNTGELFF.

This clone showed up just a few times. The CDR3 DNA sequence: TGTGCCAGCAGCTTAACCGGTCCAGATACGCAGTATTTT. Translating it yields CASSLTGPDTQYF. V is TRBV7-3 and J is TRBJ2-3, with D uncertain. Between the trimmed V and J ends, which lost 0 bases and 4 bases, there was a span of 5 bases. CDR1 is SGHTA, CDR2 FQGTGA, per germline. This CDR3 is 13 amino acids long.

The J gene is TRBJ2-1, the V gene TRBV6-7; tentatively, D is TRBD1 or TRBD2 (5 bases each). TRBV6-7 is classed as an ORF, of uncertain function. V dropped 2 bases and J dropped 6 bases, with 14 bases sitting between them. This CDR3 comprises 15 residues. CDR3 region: CASSYGGRESNEQFF. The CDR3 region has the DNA TGTGCCAGCAGTTACGGGGGACGGGAAAGCAATGAGCAGTTCTTC.

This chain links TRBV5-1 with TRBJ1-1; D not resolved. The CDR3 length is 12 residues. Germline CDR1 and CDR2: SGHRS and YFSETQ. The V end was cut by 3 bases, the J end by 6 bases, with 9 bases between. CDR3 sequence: CASSSPSPEAFF. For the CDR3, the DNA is TGCGCCAGCAGCTCACCTAGCCCTGAAGCTTTCTTT. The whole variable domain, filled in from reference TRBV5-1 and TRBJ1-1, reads KAGVTQTPRYLIKTRGQQVTLSCSPISGHRSVSWYQQTPGQGLQFLFEYFSETQRNKGNFPGRFSGRQFSNSRSEMNVSTLELGDSALYLCASSSPSPEAFFGQGTRLTVV.

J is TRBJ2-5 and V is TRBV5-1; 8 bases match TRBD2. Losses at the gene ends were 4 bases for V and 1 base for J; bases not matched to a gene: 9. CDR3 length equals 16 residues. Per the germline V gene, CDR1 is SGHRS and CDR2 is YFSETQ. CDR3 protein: CASSPRGGRFQETQYF. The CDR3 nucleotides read TGCGCCAGCAGCCCCCGAGGCGGGAGGTTCCAAGAGACCCAGTACTTC.

In DNA, the CDR3 is TGTGCCAGTAGTATGAGGGGGAGGATCCATAATTCACCCCTCCACTTT. Translated, it gives CASSMRGRIHNSPLHF. The chain joins TRBV19 to TRBJ1-6; D possibly corresponds to TRBD1 (6 bases). V was shortened by 3 bases and J by 5 bases, with 14 bases between the two germline ends. The CDR3 is 16 residues long. CDR1 is LNHDA and CDR2 is SQIVND in the germline V gene (reference sequence). The full variable domain, its missing parts supplied by reference TRBV19 and TRBJ1-6, is DGGITQSPKYLFRKEGQNVTLSCEQNLNHDAMYWYRQDPGQGLRLIYYSQIVNDFQKGDIAEGYSVSREKKESFPLTVTSAQKNPTAFYLCASSMRGRIHNSPLHFGNGTRLTVT.

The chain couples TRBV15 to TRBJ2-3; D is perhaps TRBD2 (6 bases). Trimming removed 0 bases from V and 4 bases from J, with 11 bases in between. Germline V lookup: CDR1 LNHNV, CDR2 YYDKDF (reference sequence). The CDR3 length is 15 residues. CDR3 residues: CATSRDPPGADTQYF. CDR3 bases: TGTGCCACCAGCAGAGATCCCCCGGGGGCAGATACGCAGTATTTT.

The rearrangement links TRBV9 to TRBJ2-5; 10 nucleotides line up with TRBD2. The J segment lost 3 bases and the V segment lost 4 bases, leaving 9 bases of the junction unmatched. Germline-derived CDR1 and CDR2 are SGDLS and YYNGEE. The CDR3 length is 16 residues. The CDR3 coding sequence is TGTGCCAGCAGCTCTAGCGGGAGTCCCGCCAAAGAGACCCAGTACTTC. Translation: CASSSSGSPAKETQYF.

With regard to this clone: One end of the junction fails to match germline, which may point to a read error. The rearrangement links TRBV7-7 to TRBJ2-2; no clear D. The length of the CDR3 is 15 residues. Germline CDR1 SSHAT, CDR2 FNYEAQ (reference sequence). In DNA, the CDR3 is TGTGCTAGCAGCTTACATGGGCCCGACACCGGGGAGCTGTTTTTT. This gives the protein CASSLHGPDTGELFF.

For the CDR3, the DNA is TGTGCCATCAGTGAGGGCCCGAACGAGACCGGGGAGCTGTTTTTT. This sequence encodes CAISEGPNETGELFF. The genes are TRBV10-3 and TRBJ2-2; D remains ambiguous. The ends were cut back, 2 bases at V and 5 bases at J, with 12 bases in the middle. The CDR3 runs to 15 residues. Germline CDR1 is ENHRY and CDR2 is SYGVKD.

CDR3 region: CASSPSRDSSYEQYF. The CDR3 nucleotides are TGTGCCAGCAGCCCAAGCCGGGACTCCTCCTACGAGCAGTACTTC. The chain combines TRBV4-2 with TRBJ2-7, with D tentatively TRBD2 (6 bases). Germline V CDR1 and CDR2: LGHNA, YNFKEQ. The CDR3 consists of 15 residues. Trimming shortened V by 4 bases and J by 0 bases, and 13 bases separated the two germline ends.

The DNA of the CDR3 is TGTGTCGCCCCGGGCCCGAACGGGGAAAAACTGTTTTTT. This sequence encodes CVAPGPNGEKLFF. The genes are TRBV5-3 and TRBJ1-4, with unresolved D. TRBV5-3 is treated as an ORF (open reading frame) with a function not yet certain. The CDR3 covers 13 residues.

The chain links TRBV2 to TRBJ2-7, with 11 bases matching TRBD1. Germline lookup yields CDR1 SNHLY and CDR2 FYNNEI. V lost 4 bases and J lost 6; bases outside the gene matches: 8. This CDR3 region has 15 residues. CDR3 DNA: TGTGCCAGCAGTGTAGTGGGGACAGGGGGTCTCGAGCAGTACTTC. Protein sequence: CASSVVGTGGLEQYF.

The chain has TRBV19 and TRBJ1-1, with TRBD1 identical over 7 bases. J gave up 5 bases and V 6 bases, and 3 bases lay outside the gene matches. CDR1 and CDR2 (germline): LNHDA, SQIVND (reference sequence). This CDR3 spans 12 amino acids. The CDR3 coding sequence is TGTGCCAGTAGCCAACAGGGGACTGAAGCTTTCTTT. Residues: CASSQQGTEAFF. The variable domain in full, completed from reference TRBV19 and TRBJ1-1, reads DGGITQSPKYLFRKEGQNVTLSCEQNLNHDAMYWYRQDPGQGLRLIYYSQIVNDFQKGDIAEGYSVSREKKESFPLTVTSAQKNPTAFYLCASSQQGTEAFFGQGTRLTVV.

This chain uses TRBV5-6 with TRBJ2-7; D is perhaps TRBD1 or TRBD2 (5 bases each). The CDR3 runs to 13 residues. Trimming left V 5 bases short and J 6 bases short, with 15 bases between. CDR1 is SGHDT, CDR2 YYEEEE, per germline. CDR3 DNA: TGTGCCAGCAGAATGCACGGGACGCTCGAGCAGTACTTC. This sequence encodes CASRMHGTLEQYF.

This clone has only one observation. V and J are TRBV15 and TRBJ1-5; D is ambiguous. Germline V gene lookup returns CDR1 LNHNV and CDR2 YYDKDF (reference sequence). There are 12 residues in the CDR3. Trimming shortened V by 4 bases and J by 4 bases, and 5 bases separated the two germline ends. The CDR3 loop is CATSTRNQPQHF. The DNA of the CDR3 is TGTGCCACCAGCACCAGAAATCAGCCCCAGCATTTT.